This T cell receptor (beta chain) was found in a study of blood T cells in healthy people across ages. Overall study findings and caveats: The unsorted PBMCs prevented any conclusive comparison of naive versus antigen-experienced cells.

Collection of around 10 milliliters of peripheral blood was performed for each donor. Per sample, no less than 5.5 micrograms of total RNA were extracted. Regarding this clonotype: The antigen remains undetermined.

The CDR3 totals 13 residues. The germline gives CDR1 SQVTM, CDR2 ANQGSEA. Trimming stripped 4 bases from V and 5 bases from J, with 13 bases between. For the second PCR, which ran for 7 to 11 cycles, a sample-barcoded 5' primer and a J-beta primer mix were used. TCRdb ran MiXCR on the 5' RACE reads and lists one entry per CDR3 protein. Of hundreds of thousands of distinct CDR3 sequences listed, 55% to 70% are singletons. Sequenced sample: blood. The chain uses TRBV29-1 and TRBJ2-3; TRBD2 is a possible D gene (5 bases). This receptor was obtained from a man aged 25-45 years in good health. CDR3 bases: TGCAGCGTTGCAAATCCCGGGAAAGATACGCAGTATTTT. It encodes CSVANPGKDTQYF.